These 2 T cell receptor beta chains share one sample of origin, sequenced in a study of blood T cell repertoires in COVID-19. Here immunoSEQ multiplex PCR was the method, and the copy in TCRdb shows in-frame clones only, minus some. Of some 69,000 clones listed, about 92% are singletons. Specimen: peripheral blood. The receptors come from a man between 50 and 59 years old with COVID-19, enrolled during active disease.

The DNA of the CDR3 is TGTGCCACCAGCAGAGAGTTTAGTGGCTACGAGCAGTACTTC. Encoded protein: CATSREFSGYEQYF. This chain connects TRBV15 to TRBJ2-7; D ambiguous. Germline V gene lookup returns CDR1 LNHNV and CDR2 YYDKDF (reference sequence). This CDR3 is 14 amino acids long. The V end lost 0 bases, the J end lost 3 bases, and 9 bases lay between the germline ends.

The V and J genes are TRBV7-9 and TRBJ1-2, with 12 bases fitting TRBD1. The CDR3 contains 19 residues. Germline V gives CDR1 SEHNR, CDR2 FQNEAQ (reference sequence). J gave up 5 bases and V 5 bases, and 18 bases lay outside the gene matches. The CDR3 here is CASSTVPGQGALRGYGYTF. The CDR3 DNA is TGTGCCAGCAGCACCGTCCCGGGACAGGGGGCCTTGCGAGGGTATGGCTACACCTTC. Combining the CDR3 with reference TRBV7-9 and TRBJ1-2 gives the whole variable domain DTGVSQNPRHKITKRGQNVTFRCDPISEHNRLYWYRQTLGQGPEFLTYFQNEAQLEKSRLLSDRFSAERPKGSFSTLEIQRTEQGDSAMYLCASSTVPGQGALRGYGYTFGSGTRLTVV.